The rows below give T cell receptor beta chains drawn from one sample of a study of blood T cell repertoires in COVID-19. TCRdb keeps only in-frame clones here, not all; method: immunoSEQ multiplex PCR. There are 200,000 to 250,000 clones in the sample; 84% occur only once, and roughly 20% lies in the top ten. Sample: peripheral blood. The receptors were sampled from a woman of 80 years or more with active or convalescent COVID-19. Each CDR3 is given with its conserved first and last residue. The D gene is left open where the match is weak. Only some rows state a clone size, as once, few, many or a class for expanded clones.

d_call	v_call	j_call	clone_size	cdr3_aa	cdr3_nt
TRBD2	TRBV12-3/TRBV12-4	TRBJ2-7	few	CASSSTRGSSGTF	TGTGCCAGCAGTTCGACCCGGGGGTCTAGCGGGACGTTC
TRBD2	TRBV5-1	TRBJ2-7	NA	CASRLTSGTYEQYF	TGCGCCAGCAGGTTGACTAGCGGGACCTACGAGCAGTACTTC
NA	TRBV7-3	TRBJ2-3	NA	CASSLRTGSTDTQYF	TGTGCCAGCAGCTTACGAACAGGGAGCACAGATACGCAGTATTTT
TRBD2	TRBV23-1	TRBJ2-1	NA	CASRLAGVNEQFF	TGCGCCAGCAGACTAGCGGGAGTAAATGAGCAGTTCTTC
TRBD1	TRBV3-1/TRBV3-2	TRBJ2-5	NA	CASKYRGRVPETQYF	TGTGCCAGCAAGTACAGGGGACGGGTCCCCGAGACCCAGTACTTC
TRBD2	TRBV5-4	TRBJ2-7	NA	CASRISGGRGEQYF	TGTGCCAGCAGGATCTCGGGGGGGCGCGGGGAGCAGTACTTC
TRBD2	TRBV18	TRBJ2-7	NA	CASSPRAGDSREQYF	TGTGCCAGCTCACCTAGGGCGGGGGATTCGAGGGAGCAGTACTTC
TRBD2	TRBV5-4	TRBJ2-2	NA	CASSLTSGTVTGELFF	TGTGCCAGCAGCCTCACTAGCGGGACGGTGACCGGGGAGCTGTTTTTT
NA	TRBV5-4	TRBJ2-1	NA	CASSLGGHSSYNEQFF	TGTGCCAGCAGCTTGGGGGGACACAGCTCCTACAATGAGCAGTTCTTC
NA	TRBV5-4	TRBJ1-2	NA	CASSLAKTANYGYTF	TGTGCCAGCAGCTTGGCCAAGACAGCCAACTATGGCTACACCTTC
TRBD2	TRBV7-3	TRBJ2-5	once	CASSLTRLAGGRETQYF	TGTGCCAGCAGCTTAACCCGACTAGCGGGAGGGAGGGAGACCCAGTACTTC
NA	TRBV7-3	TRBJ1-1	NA	CASSFREDTEAFF	TGTGCCAGCAGCTTCAGGGAGGACACTGAAGCTTTCTTT
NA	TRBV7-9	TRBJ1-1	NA	CASSLSGFNTEAFF	TGTGCCAGCAGCTTATCCGGGTTTAACACTGAAGCTTTCTTT
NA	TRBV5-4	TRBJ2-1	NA	CASSPDWYNEQFF	TGTGCCAGCAGCCCCGACTGGTACAATGAGCAGTTCTTC
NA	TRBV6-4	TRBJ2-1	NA	CASSTGSASRDEQFF	TGTGCCAGCAGTACAGGGTCGGCTAGCCGGGATGAGCAGTTCTTC
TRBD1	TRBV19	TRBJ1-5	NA	CASSQRQGTNQPQHF	TGTGCCAGTAGCCAGAGACAGGGCACCAATCAGCCCCAGCATTTT
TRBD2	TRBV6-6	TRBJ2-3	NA	CASSNGLAGADTQYF	TGTGCCAGCAGTAATGGACTAGCGGGAGCAGATACGCAGTATTTT
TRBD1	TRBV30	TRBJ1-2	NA	CAWSVQGANYGYTF	TGTGCCTGGAGTGTACAGGGGGCTAACTATGGCTACACCTTC
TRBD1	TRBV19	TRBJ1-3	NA	CASSISGTGGSGNTIYF	TGTGCCAGTAGTATCTCCGGGACAGGGGGCTCTGGAAACACCATATATTTT
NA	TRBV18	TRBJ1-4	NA	CAGRGQLDEKLFF	TGTGCCGGCCGGGGACAACTTGATGAAAAACTGTTTTTT
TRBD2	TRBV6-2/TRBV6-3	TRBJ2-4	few	CASSYQRGTSGSDTNIQYF	TGTGCCAGCAGTTATCAGAGGGGGACTAGCGGTTCCGATACGAACATTCAGTACTTC
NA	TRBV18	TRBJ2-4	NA	CASSPERTALAKNIQYF	TGTGCCAGCTCACCGGAGCGGACAGCCCTAGCCAAAAACATTCAGTACTTC
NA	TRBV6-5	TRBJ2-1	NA	CASSSSGHPYNEQFF	TGTGCCAGCAGTTCGTCTGGGCACCCCTACAATGAGCAGTTCTTC
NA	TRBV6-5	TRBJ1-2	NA	CASKTSGQVPYGYTF	TGTGCCAGCAAAACAAGTGGGCAGGTACCTTATGGCTACACCTTC
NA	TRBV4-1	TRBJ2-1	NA	CASSHLRGSSYNEQFF	TGCGCCAGCAGCCACCTTAGGGGTAGCTCCTACAATGAGCAGTTCTTC
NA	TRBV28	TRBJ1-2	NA	CASSSNTGTSHGYTF	TGTGCCAGCAGTTCAAATACCGGGACATCACATGGCTACACCTTC
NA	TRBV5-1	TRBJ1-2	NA	CASSQSPGSGSVYTF	TGCGCCAGCAGCCAATCACCGGGGAGCGGCTCTGTCTACACCTTC
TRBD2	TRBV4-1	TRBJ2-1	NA	CASSHGLAGVDEQFF	TGCGCCAGCAGCCATGGACTAGCGGGAGTTGATGAGCAGTTCTTC
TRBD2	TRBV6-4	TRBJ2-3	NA	CASSDSSGAADTQYF	TGTGCCAGCAGTGACTCTAGCGGGGCGGCGGATACGCAGTATTTT
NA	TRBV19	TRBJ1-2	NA	CASSSQGKGYTF	TGTGCCAGTAGTTCTCAGGGGAAGGGCTACACCTTC
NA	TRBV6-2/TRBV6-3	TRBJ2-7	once	CASSSQGSPEQYF	TGTGCCAGCAGTTCACAGGGATCGCCCGAGCAGTACTTC
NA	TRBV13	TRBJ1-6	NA	CASSLSQNNSPLHF	TGTGCCAGCAGCTTGTCTCAGAATAATTCACCCCTCCACTTT
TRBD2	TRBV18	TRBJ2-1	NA	CASSGRLANEQFF	TGTGCCAGCTCAGGAAGACTAGCTAATGAGCAGTTCTTC
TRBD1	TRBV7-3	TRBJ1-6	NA	CASSSTGGDSPLHF	TGTGCCAGCAGCTCGACAGGGGGCGATTCACCCCTCCACTTT
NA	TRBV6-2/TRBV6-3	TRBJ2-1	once	CASSYPLGAARGEQFF	TGTGCCAGCAGTTACCCCCTCGGGGCCGCGCGGGGTGAGCAGTTCTTC
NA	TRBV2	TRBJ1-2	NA	CASSEDSRYTF	TGTGCCAGCAGTGAAGACAGTCGCTACACCTTC
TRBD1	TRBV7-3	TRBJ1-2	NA	CASSPRQGAIRGYTF	TGTGCCAGCAGCCCAAGACAGGGGGCAATACGTGGCTACACCTTC
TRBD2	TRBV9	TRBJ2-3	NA	CASSWRGLAGSRGTDTQYF	TGTGCCAGCAGTTGGAGGGGACTAGCGGGCTCTCGGGGCACAGATACGCAGTATTTT
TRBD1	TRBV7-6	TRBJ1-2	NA	CASSPRRRGLGGYTF	TGTGCCAGCAGCCCACGACGCAGGGGGCTCGGTGGCTACACCTTC
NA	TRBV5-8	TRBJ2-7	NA	CASSSGYGTLGQYF	TGTGCCAGCAGCTCTGGATACGGGACACTGGGGCAGTACTTC
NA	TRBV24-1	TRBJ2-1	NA	CATSASTGEQFF	TGTGCCACCAGTGCTTCGACAGGTGAGCAGTTCTTC
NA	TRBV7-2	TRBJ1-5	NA	CASSSQGSNQPQHF	TGTGCCAGCAGCTCACAGGGTAGCAATCAGCCCCAGCATTTT
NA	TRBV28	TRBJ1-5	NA	CASSRTGYEPQHF	TGTGCCAGCAGTCGAACAGGGTACGAGCCCCAGCATTTT
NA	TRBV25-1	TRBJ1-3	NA	CASSEPRASGNTIYF	TGTGCCAGCAGTGAACCCAGGGCTTCGGGAAACACCATATATTTT
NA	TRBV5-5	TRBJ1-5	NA	CASSLGVSGNYQPQHF	TGTGCCAGCAGCTTGGGCGTCTCAGGTAACTATCAGCCCCAGCATTTT